Following are 13 T cell receptor beta chains from one sample sequenced in a study of cytomegalovirus exposure and HLA in healthy donors. In the PCR, 60 Vbeta and 13 Jbeta primers were used. Method: immunoSEQ multiplex PCR; TCRdb's copy keeps in-frame clones and lacks some. This sample carries 55,000 or so clones, 70% to 85% of them seen once, and the ten largest clones take around 1.4%. Sample: PBMCs. The receptors shown here come from a man in his thirties or forties in good health and CMV-seronegative.

The gene calls are TRBV11-2 and TRBJ1-3, with D uncertain. Looked up from germline, CDR1 is SGHAT and CDR2 is FQNNGV. V was cut by 5 bases and J by 3 bases, with 17 bases left in between. The CDR3 consists of 16 residues. As DNA, the CDR3 is TGTGCCAGCAGCCCCTCCCGCGGACTTGTTGGAAACACCATATATTTT. Amino acid sequence: CASSPSRGLVGNTIYF.

J is TRBJ2-1 and V is TRBV7-2; D perhaps matches TRBD1 (6 bases). The CDR3 consists of 14 residues. Looked up from germline, CDR1 is SGHTA and CDR2 is FQGNSA. Trimming took off 8 bases at V and 0 bases at J, with 11 bases between the two ends. The CDR3, as DNA: TGTGCCAGCTCCCGGGACACCTCCTACAATGAGCAGTTCTTC. It codes for CASSRDTSYNEQFF.

The chain carries TRBV28 and TRBJ1-4; TRBD1 matches at 7 bases. Per germline, CDR1 MDHEN and CDR2 SYDVKM. V gave up 2 bases and J gave up 5 bases; unmatched junction bases: 2. The CDR3 runs 14 residues. CDR3 sequence: CASSLQGVNEKLFF. The CDR3 region has the DNA TGTGCCAGCAGTTTACAGGGGGTGAATGAAAAACTGTTTTTT.

V gene TRBV6-5 combines with J gene TRBJ2-1; D unclear. This CDR3 comprises 13 residues. Germline CDR1 reads MNHEY; CDR2 reads SVGAGI. V lost 6 bases to trimming and J lost 7 bases, with 13 bases between them. CDR3 in amino acids: CASRHPPFNEQFF. The CDR3 DNA reads as TGTGCCAGCAGACACCCCCCGTTTAATGAGCAGTTCTTC.

The chain is built from TRBV5-6 and TRBJ1-2; D is perhaps TRBD1 (5 bases). The V end lost 0 bases, the J end lost 3 bases, and 9 bases lay between the germline ends. CDR3 length: 14 residues. Germline loops: CDR1 SGHDT, CDR2 YYEEEE. The CDR3 sequence is CASSLGGRDYGYTF. Here the CDR3 DNA reads TGTGCCAGCAGCTTGGGGGGGAGGGACTATGGCTACACCTTC.

The chain has TRBV29-1 and TRBJ2-3; D is unresolved. The germline V gene encodes CDR1 SQVTM and CDR2 ANQGSEA. This CDR3 is built from 13 residues. V was shortened by 2 bases and J by 1 base, with 7 bases between the two germline ends. The CDR3 nucleotides read TGCAGCGTTGAACCCCAGGGCACAGATACGCAGTATTTT. It codes for CSVEPQGTDTQYF.

The chain recombines TRBV6-5 with TRBJ1-1; D is ambiguous. The germline CDR1 and CDR2 sequences are MNHEY and SVGAGI. Trimming removed 0 bases from V and 3 bases from J, with 8 bases in between. The CDR3 spans 14 residues. CDR3 nucleotide sequence: TGTGCCAGCAGTTACTCGAGCGCGGACACTGAAGCTTTCTTT. Residues: CASSYSSADTEAFF.

The rearrangement links TRBV14 to TRBJ2-1, with D maybe TRBD1 (5 bases). CDR1 SGHDN and CDR2 FVKESK come from the germline V gene. The V and J ends lost 0 bases and 11 bases respectively, with 23 bases between them. The CDR3 covers 17 residues. Here the CDR3 reads CASSQDVGARPTMKQFF. The CDR3 DNA reads TGTGCCAGCAGCCAAGATGTTGGGGCCCGGCCTACAATGAAGCAGTTCTTC. Combining the CDR3 with reference TRBV14 and TRBJ2-1 gives the whole variable domain EAGVTQFPSHSVIEKGQTVTLRCDPISGHDNLYWYRRVMGKEIKFLLHFVKESKQDESGMPNNRFLAERTGGTYSTLKVQPAELEDSGVYFCASSQDVGARPTMKQFFGPGTRLTVL.

This chain uses TRBV7-9 with TRBJ1-2, with 9 nucleotides matching TRBD1. The CDR3 consists of 14 residues. Germline CDR1 is SEHNR and CDR2 is FQNEAQ (reference sequence). With 5 bases clipped from V and 7 bases from J, the junction kept 8 bases outside the gene matches. CDR3: CASSQQGALSGYTF. The CDR3 coding sequence is TGTGCCAGCAGCCAACAGGGGGCGCTTAGTGGCTACACCTTC.

J is TRBJ1-1 and V is TRBV7-9; tentatively, D is TRBD1 (5 bases). Germline CDR1 SEHNR, CDR2 FQNEAQ (reference sequence). Trimming pared 5 bases from V and 4 bases from J, leaving 17 bases between. CDR3 length equals 15 residues. Here the CDR3 DNA reads TGTGCCAGCAGCCCCACCCCAACAGGCCCCACTGAAGCTTTCTTT. Translated, it gives CASSPTPTGPTEAFF.

This rearrangement joins TRBV7-9 to TRBJ2-7, with TRBD1 matching over 9 bases. The CDR3 consists of 16 residues. After removal of 4 bases from V and 2 bases from J, the junction contained 9 bases not matched to a gene. Germline loops: CDR1 SEHNR, CDR2 FQNEAQ (reference sequence). CDR3 in DNA: TGTGCCAGCAGCTCGAACAGGGGGCGTATGACCTACGAGCAGTACTTC. It specifies CASSSNRGRMTYEQYF.

This chain links TRBV6-6 with TRBJ2-1; TRBD2 agrees at 9 bases. This CDR3 spans 16 amino acids. In germline, CDR1 is MNHNY, CDR2 SVGAGI (reference sequence). V lost 2 bases to trimming and J lost 7 bases; unmatched junction nucleotides: 9. The CDR3 is CASSYDRVAGVNEQFF. In DNA form, the CDR3 reads TGTGCCAGCAGTTACGATCGAGTAGCGGGGGTGAATGAGCAGTTCTTC.

V is TRBV4-2 and J is TRBJ1-1, with D perhaps matching TRBD1 (6 bases). V lost 3 bases to trimming and J lost 8 bases, with 13 bases between them. Germline loops: CDR1 LGHNA, CDR2 YNFKEQ. The length of the CDR3 is 13 residues. The chain's CDR3 is CASSQVGAMEAFF. In DNA, the CDR3 is TGTGCCAGCAGCCAGGTGGGGGCGATGGAAGCTTTCTTT.